The clone carrying this TCR beta chain was seen once. The data derive from a study of Ad26.COV2.S vaccination and SARS-CoV-2 variants. Across the whole study: Once, or twice with 56 days between doses, Ad26.COV2.S was given intramuscularly.

Only in-frame clones appear in the TCRdb table, and some are missing; sequencing was by immunoSEQ multiplex PCR. The sample shows around 320,000 clones, 85% to 90% of them seen only once. The sample's treatment: some 20 received Ad26.COV2.S at low or high dose, single or two shots; about 5 received placebo; per-sample allocation not given. Collection of the samples took place on day 63 after the first injection of vaccine or placebo. Ad26.COV2.S expressed prefusion-stabilized spike from the original Wuhan strain. The receptor's source is a person between 18 and 65 years old who received the Ad26.COV2.S COVID-19 vaccine or a placebo. The sample here was peripheral blood, taken in a trial of Ad26.COV2.S vaccine versus placebo.

CDR3 region: CASSLGTGGRDTEAFF. DNA for the CDR3: TGTGCCAGCAGCTTGGGGACAGGGGGGCGGGACACTGAAGCTTTCTTT. The rearrangement joins TRBV5-4 to TRBJ1-1; 10 bases map to TRBD1. There are 16 residues in the CDR3. Germline V gene lookup returns CDR1 SGHNT and CDR2 YYREEE (reference sequence). V lost 0 bases to trimming and J lost 3 bases; unmatched junction nucleotides: 5.